This T cell receptor (beta chain) was captured by sequencing in a study of T-cell memory formation after mild COVID-19. TCRdb independently ran MiXCR on the 5' RACE reads; one entry per CDR3 protein. The sample yields roughly 89,000 distinct CDR3 sequences, about 15% seen once. On this clonotype itself: The antigen is not known.

Overall study results and limits: Clones contracting day 15 to 85 were balanced CD4/CD8; later expanders leaned CD4+. The study found contracting CD4+ clones mainly in CM and EM and contracting CD8+ clones in EMRA.

The V gene lost 4 bases and the J gene lost 3 bases, with 13 bases spanning the gap. Per the germline V gene, CDR1 is SGDLS and CDR2 is YYNGEE. This CDR3 region has 14 residues. The sequencing sample was made of PBMCs or a T cell subset sorted from them (not recorded which). V usage is TRBV9 and J usage is TRBJ2-5; D is possibly TRBD1 (5 bases). This sequence was found in a man aged 18 to 35 who had mild COVID-19 (a few samples of this study predate the infection). Cell type and time point are not known. DNA for the CDR3: TGTGCCAGCAGCACAGGACGTACCGAAGAGACCCAGTACTTC. It specifies CASSTGRTEETQYF.